Each of the 5 T cell receptor beta chains below was sequenced from the same sample in a study of T cell repertoires in cytomegalovirus infection. These receptors are not linked to any known antigen. TCRdb reanalysed the reads using MiXCR and keeps one entry per CDR3 protein. The profile shows 830,000 or so distinct CDR3 sequences, 30% to 35% of them singletons. The sequences come from cultured CD8+ T cells from PBMCs, collected from culture after CMV antigen stimulation. These receptors came from a human donor in good health (CMV status not recorded). Some clones in this sample may be carry-over from other donors' samples.

This clonotype appeared once. V is TRBV2 and J is TRBJ2-7; the D gene is possibly TRBD1 (6 bases). V was cut by 8 bases and J by 6 bases, with 14 bases left in between. CDR1 SNHLY and CDR2 FYNNEI come from the germline V gene. The CDR3 runs 12 residues. The CDR3 is CASQQGDGEQYF. In DNA form, the CDR3 reads TGTGCCAGCCAACAGGGCGATGGCGAGCAGTACTTC.

As concerns this clonotype: A much larger clone is a single base away; this may be a read error. The chain combines TRBV7-2 with TRBJ2-7; D may be TRBD1 (6 bases). The germline V and J ends were trimmed by 10 bases and 0 bases, with 16 bases remaining between them. This CDR3 is 14 amino acids long. Per the germline V gene, CDR1 is SGHTA and CDR2 is FQGNSA. CDR3 amino acids: CANRARVSSYEQYV. For the CDR3, the DNA is TGTGCCAACAGGGCTAGAGTAAGCTCCTACGAGCAGTACGTC.

This clonotype was seen many times. The chain uses TRBV7-8 and TRBJ2-7; TRBD1 is a possible D gene (5 bases). The germline V gene has CDR1 SGHVS and CDR2 FQNEAQ. V lost 5 bases and J lost 4, with 24 bases in between. CDR3 length: 17 amino acids. CDR3 in amino acids: CASSGGVDSEAVYEQYV. CDR3 DNA sequence: TGTGCCAGCAGCGGCGGTGTAGACAGCGAAGCAGTTTACGAGCAGTACGTC.

Turning to this clonotype: At one end, the junction sequence differs from germline, possibly due to a read error. The V and J genes are TRBV15 and TRBJ2-1, with D unresolved. Germline values: CDR1 LNHNV, CDR2 YYDKDF (reference sequence). There are 16 residues in the CDR3. This chain's CDR3 is CATNRDGRQLYNEQFF. The CDR3 nucleotides read TGTGCCACCAACAGAGATGGAAGACAACTTTACAATGAGCAGTTCTTC.

The count of this clonotype is one. The chain recombines TRBV6-6 with TRBJ2-1; 7 nucleotides match TRBD2. From germline, CDR1 is MNHNY and CDR2 SVGAGI (reference sequence). V dropped 6 bases and J dropped 3; count of bases not matched to a gene: 11. This CDR3 is built from 16 residues. CDR3 bases: TGTGCCAGCAGCGATCTCTTGTGGGGGGGCTACAATGAGCAGTTCTTC. It is translated as CASSDLLWGGYNEQFF.